Listed below are T cell receptor beta chains from one sample, sequenced in a study of T cell responses to AZD1222 COVID-19 vaccine. Generated by immunoSEQ multiplex PCR, the TCRdb table keeps only in-frame clones and is missing some. The data contain approximately 130,000 clones, 80% to 95% of them singletons. Sequencing used peripheral blood, obtained on day 0 of AZD1222 vaccination. The receptors stem from an adult in good health. CDR3s include the opening cysteine and the closing phenylalanine or tryptophan. The D gene is left open where the match is weak. Size is stated for part of the rows, as once, few or many counts, or as a class when the clone is expanded.

size | J | D | V | DNA | CDR3
. | TRBJ2-1 | . | TRBV5-7 | TGTGCCAGCAGCTTGGCCGGGGGCTGGAAAGAGCAGTTCTTC | CASSLAGGWKEQFF
. | TRBJ1-1 | . | TRBV18 | TGTGCCAGCTCACCAGGCGGGTGGGGGGCGAACACTGAAGCTTTCTTT | CASSPGGWGANTEAFF
. | TRBJ1-1 | . | TRBV3-1/TRBV3-2 | TGTGCCAGCAGCCCGGACGGCGCAACTGAAGCTTTCTTT | CASSPDGATEAFF
. | TRBJ2-2 | . | TRBV21-1 | TGTGCCAGCAGCCCCCACCTCGGGGGGCCTGACACCGGGGAGCTGTTTTTT | CASSPHLGGPDTGELFF
. | TRBJ2-1 | TRBD2 | TRBV2 | TGTGCCAGCAAGCGGACTAGCGGGATTGAGCAGTTCTTC | CASKRTSGIEQFF
. | TRBJ2-5 | TRBD2 | TRBV7-2 | TGTGCCAGCAGCCCCGGACTAGCAGGCGAGACCCAGTACTTC | CASSPGLAGETQYF
. | TRBJ2-3 | . | TRBV5-4 | TGTGCCAGCAGCGCCGATACTAGCACAGATACGCAGTATTTT | CASSADTSTDTQYF
. | TRBJ2-2 | . | TRBV7-9 | TGTGCCAGCAGCAAAGAGAGGGTGCGGGGAAACACCGGGGAGCTGTTTTTT | CASSKERVRGNTGELFF
. | TRBJ2-2 | . | TRBV9 | TGTGCCAGCAGTAGCAGGGGATCGAACACCGGGGAGCTGTTTTTT | CASSSRGSNTGELFF
. | TRBJ1-6 | TRBD1 | TRBV6-4 | TGTGCCAGCAGTCCCGGGGACAGCGGGTCACCCCTCCACTTT | CASSPGDSGSPLHF
medium-sized | TRBJ2-7 | . | TRBV29-1 | TGCAGCGTCCGTTCGGGACAAACCTACGAGCAGTACTTC | CSVRSGQTYEQYF
. | TRBJ2-3 | TRBD1 | TRBV24-1 | TGTGCCACCAGTGAGACAGGGGTTGCAGATACGCAGTATTTT | CATSETGVADTQYF
many | TRBJ2-7 | . | TRBV11-2 | TGTGCCAGCACCATAACGCAACTTCCCGCCTACGAGCAGTACTTC | CASTITQLPAYEQYF
few | TRBJ2-7 | TRBD2 | TRBV6-5 | TGTGCCGGTTCCCCGGGACTAGAAGTCTACGAGCAGTACTTC | CAGSPGLEVYEQYF
. | TRBJ1-2 | . | TRBV9 | TGTGCCAGCAGCGCCGGTCGGGGGCAGGGTTTGAGCTACACCTTC | CASSAGRGQGLSYTF
. | TRBJ1-4 | . | TRBV19 | TGTGCCAGCTTAGGCGCGACCGCCGGTGAAAAACTGTTTTTT | CASLGATAGEKLFF
once | TRBJ2-2 | TRBD2 | TRBV4-1 | TGCGCCAGCAGCTGGACTAGACAGAACACCGGGGAGCTGTTTTTT | CASSWTRQNTGELFF
. | TRBJ1-5 | . | TRBV5-6 | TGTGCCAGCAGCCGGGGAGGGTATAGCAATCAGCCCCAGCATTTT | CASSRGGYSNQPQHF
once | TRBJ1-2 | . | TRBV5-4 | TGTGCCAGCAGCTTGGCCGCAGGCGACTATGGCTACACCTTC | CASSLAAGDYGYTF
. | TRBJ1-1 | . | TRBV6-5 | TGTGCCAGCATCCAAGGGACACACCCGAACACTGAAGCTTTCTTT | CASIQGTHPNTEAFF
. | TRBJ1-2 | . | TRBV7-8 | TGTGCCAGCAGACCCGATGGGCGGGGGGCTCACTATGGCTACACCTTC | CASRPDGRGAHYGYTF
. | TRBJ2-1 | . | TRBV6-5 | TGTGCCAGCAGCCCCGGGCGGCTGGACAATGAGCAGTTCTTC | CASSPGRLDNEQFF
once | TRBJ2-5 | TRBD2 | TRBV19 | TGTGCCAGTAGTATAGAGCAAGCGGGATTTGAGACCCAGTACTTC | CASSIEQAGFETQYF
. | TRBJ1-1 | . | TRBV19 | TGTGCCAGTAGTAACGCCGACACTGAAGCTTTCTTT | CASSNADTEAFF
. | TRBJ1-2 | TRBD1 | TRBV20-1 | TGCAGTGCTAGTAACCGGGACAGGGGAGCAAATGGCTACACCTTC | CSASNRDRGANGYTF
. | TRBJ1-1 | . | TRBV12-3/TRBV12-4 | TGTGCCAGCGGCGGACAGATGAACACTGAAGCTTTCTTT | CASGGQMNTEAFF
. | TRBJ1-5 | . | TRBV19 | TGTGCCAGTAATGGGCAGCCCCAGCATTTT | CASNGQPQHF
once | TRBJ2-1 | TRBD2 | TRBV28 | TGTGCCAGCAGTTTTGTGGGAGGGTTCTGGAATGAGCAGTTCTTC | CASSFVGGFWNEQFF
. | TRBJ2-1 | TRBD2 | TRBV29-1 | TGCAGCGGCCGAAAGGGGAGTAGCGGGAGTAGTGGGTACAATGAGCAGTTCTTC | CSGRKGSSGSSGYNEQFF
. | TRBJ1-1 | . | TRBV6-5 | TGTGCCAGCAGTTCGTTTGGGGGGAGAACTGAAGCTTTCTTT | CASSSFGGRTEAFF
. | TRBJ1-5 | TRBD1 | TRBV28 | TGTGCCAGCAGTTCACTCCGGGACAGAATCAATCAGCCCCAGCATTTT | CASSSLRDRINQPQHF
. | TRBJ2-7 | . | TRBV21-1 | TGTGCCAGTGTTAGCGGGAGGGCCTACGAGCAGTACTTC | CASVSGRAYEQYF
. | TRBJ1-5 | . | TRBV19 | TGTGCCAGTAGTATAGACAGGGGCTTGTATCAGCCCCAGCATTTT | CASSIDRGLYQPQHF
. | TRBJ2-7 | . | TRBV28 | TGTGCCAGCAGGGGCAGCTACGAGCAGTACTTC | CASRGSYEQYF
. | TRBJ1-5 | . | TRBV6-5 | TGTGCCAGCACCGCGAGGGGGGCTAGCAATCAGCCCCAGCATTTT | CASTARGASNQPQHF
. | TRBJ2-5 | . | TRBV5-6 | TGTGCCAGCAGCTTCCCTCCGAGGAGCGAGACCCAGTACTTC | CASSFPPRSETQYF
. | TRBJ1-2 | . | TRBV7-9 | TGTGCCAGCAGCATAACCCCGCGATCCGGCTACACCTTC | CASSITPRSGYTF
. | TRBJ1-1 | . | TRBV4-2 | TGTGCCAGCAGCCAGGTTTTGGTACAGGGGAACACTGAAGCTTTCTTT | CASSQVLVQGNTEAFF
. | TRBJ2-3 | TRBD1 | TRBV18 | TGTGCCAGCTCACGACCGGGACAGGGCTCAGATACGCAGTATTTT | CASSRPGQGSDTQYF